This entry is about one TCR beta chain. Using immunoSEQ multiplex PCR, the repertoire was profiled, and TCRdb retains in-frame clones only, with some absent. Found here are more than 60,000 clones, 98% of them singletons; the top ten hold 0.55% to 0.6%. The data are from a study of Tregs in tolerant kidney transplant recipients. Germline V lookup: CDR1 SGHRS, CDR2 YFSETQ. CDR3 size: 15 residues. Trimming left V 4 bases short and J 5 bases short, with 16 bases between. The specimen was CD4+ T cells from blood, collected before the transplant. The sequence derives from a human donor who received a combined kidney and bone marrow transplant. V gene TRBV5-1 combines with J gene TRBJ1-5, with a weak D call TRBD1 (6 bases). The CDR3 spells CASSPEGRGDQPQHF. The CDR3 DNA reads as TGCGCCAGCAGCCCAGAGGGCAGGGGCGATCAGCCCCAGCATTTT.